This T cell receptor (beta chain) was recovered during a study of identical twins. Study-wide results and limits: It was out-of-frame TCR alpha sharing in monozygotic twins that models underestimated. Beta clonotypes that were abundant in cord blood contained fewer insertions, a pattern absent from memory repertoires.

A few counts support this clonotype. The antigen remains unidentified. CDR1 and CDR2 from the germline V gene are SGHRS and YFSETQ. The J segment lost 10 bases and the V segment lost 7 bases, leaving 17 bases of the junction unmatched. This CDR3 has 16 residues. Template switching added a universal primer binding site, and final cDNA carried unique molecular identifiers. From the 5' RACE reads, TCRdb called clonotypes with MiXCR, one entry per CDR3 protein. Among 550,000 to 800,000 distinct CDR3 sequences listed, about 7.1% were seen once. The sample was also linked to a second study, of yellow fever vaccine responses in identical twins.

The sequence was collected from a woman aged 18 to 35 in good health. The V call is TRBV5-1, the J call TRBJ2-1, with 10 nucleotides matching TRBD2. Source material: PBMCs. CDR3 amino acids: CASGISTSGAPREQFF. CDR3 DNA sequence: TGCGCCAGCGGAATTTCCACTAGCGGGGCCCCCAGGGAGCAGTTCTTC.